These 9 T cell receptor beta chains originate from one sample sequenced in a study of blood T cells in healthy people across ages. The use of a sample-barcoded 5' primer and a J-beta primer mix characterized a second PCR of 7 to 11 cycles. TCRdb reanalysed the 5' RACE reads using MiXCR and keeps one entry per CDR3 protein. The data contain about 830,000 distinct CDR3 sequences, about 62% of them seen just once; the ten biggest clones take up 22%. The sequencing sample was made of blood. Receptors were obtained from a man between 25 and 39 years old in good health.

This clonotype was counted many times. V usage is TRBV6-1 and J usage is TRBJ2-1, with TRBD2 as a possible D gene (5 bases). The V gene lost 1 base and the J gene lost 5 bases, with 12 bases spanning the gap. CDR1 is MNHNS, CDR2 SASEGT, per germline. The CDR3 spans 15 residues. CDR3 in DNA: TGTGCCAGCAGTGAAGGGGATGCGGGTCACAATGAGCAGTTCTTC. Its protein product is CASSEGDAGHNEQFF.

This clonotype was counted only a few times. The rearrangement joins TRBV10-3 to TRBJ2-1, with a tentative D call TRBD1 (5 bases). Germline V CDR1 and CDR2: ENHRY, SYGVKD. The CDR3 runs to 16 residues. Trimming left V 3 bases short and J 3 bases short, with 15 bases between. The CDR3 DNA reads as TGTGCCATCAGTGATCCACAGGAATCGTACTACAATGAGCAGTTCTTC. This codes for CAISDPQESYYNEQFF.

The CDR3 nucleotides are TGTGCCAGCAGCTCCCCCGGGACTGGGGCCTACGAGCAGTACTTC. It translates to CASSSPGTGAYEQYF. The J gene is TRBJ2-7, the V gene TRBV28; D may be TRBD2 (6 bases). Deletions cut 6 bases from V and 2 bases from J, with 17 bases between. The CDR3 is made up of 15 amino acids. The germline CDR1 and CDR2 sequences are MDHEN and SYDVKM.

This clonotype was observed at least ten times. The chain links TRBV7-2 to TRBJ2-5, with unresolved D. Trimming left V 5 bases short and J 5 bases short, with 15 bases between. There are 14 residues in the CDR3. Germline V CDR1 and CDR2: SGHTA, FQGNSA. CDR3 region: CASSLAATRETQYF. The DNA for the CDR3 is TGTGCCAGCAGCCTGGCCGCGACCAGGGAGACCCAGTACTTC.

The rearrangement uses TRBV28 and TRBJ1-1, with TRBD1 identical over 10 bases. CDR3 length: 15 amino acids. Germline values: CDR1 MDHEN, CDR2 SYDVKM. V shed 3 bases and J 5 bases; nucleotides not matched to a gene: 6. CDR3 in amino acids: CASSLTGGGWTEAFF. The CDR3 bases are TGTGCCAGCAGTTTGACAGGGGGCGGTTGGACTGAAGCTTTCTTT.

This clonotype was seen ten or more times. This chain joins TRBV20-1 and TRBJ1-2, with 9 bases matching TRBD1. V shed 5 bases and J 6 bases; nucleotides not matched to a gene: 10. This CDR3 is 14 amino acids long. Germline lookup yields CDR1 DFQATT and CDR2 SNEGSKA (reference sequence). Written as DNA, the CDR3 is TGCAGTGCTGAAGGGCGGGACAGGGTTAATGGCTACACCTTC. This sequence encodes CSAEGRDRVNGYTF.

The gene calls are TRBV2 and TRBJ2-7; D gene ambiguous. The CDR3 contains 11 residues. Germline CDR1 reads SNHLY; CDR2 reads FYNNEI. Trimming removed 1 base from V and 12 bases from J, with 10 bases in between. This CDR3 reads CASSEVVMSYF. The DNA of the CDR3 is TGTGCCAGCAGTGAAGTGGTCATGTCGTACTTC.

CDR3 bases: TGCAGTGCGAGCAAGGAGTACCAAGAGACCCAGTACTTC. Protein: CSASKEYQETQYF. The chain joins TRBV20-1 to TRBJ2-5; D not resolved. This CDR3 spans 13 amino acids. V lost 6 bases and J lost 0, with 11 bases in between. CDR1 is DFQATT, CDR2 SNEGSKA, per germline (reference sequence).

This clonotype has more than one count but fewer than ten. This rearrangement joins TRBV18 to TRBJ2-1; 7 bases fit TRBD1. CDR1 and CDR2 from the germline V gene are KGHSH and LQKENI. J was trimmed by 6 bases and V by 3 bases; bases with no gene match: 5. The CDR3 contains 14 residues. The CDR3 coding sequence is TGTGCCAGCTCACCGACAGGGATGTTCAATGAGCAGTTCTTC. Its protein is CASSPTGMFNEQFF.